This note documents a single T cell receptor beta chain sequence. Its antigen is unidentified. These data are taken from a study of cytotoxic CD8 clonotypes in ibrutinib-treated CLL. For the study at large: For this cohort, patients were roughly 10 relapsed/refractory and about 16 treatment-naive, while 17 were IGHV unmutated. Responses: some 24 partial, 2 complete; after median roughly 68 months, about 14 stayed remitted, around 12 progressed.

Sequencing used immunoSEQ multiplex PCR; TCRdb keeps in-frame clones, though not all of them. This sample has approximately 130,000 clones; around 84% occur once, and the top ten carry around 3.3%. The CDR3 length is 15 residues. The V gene's germline CDR1 is SGDLS and CDR2 YYNGEE. V lost 0 bases to trimming and J lost 0 bases, with 10 bases between them. Study-level findings and limits: While tracking circulating CD8+ T-cell counts, baseline clonality exceeded that of age-matched healthy donors.

The TCR sequence derives from a human donor with chronic lymphocytic leukemia. The specimen was PBMCs, collected after 24 months of ibrutinib treatment. The chain combines TRBV9 with TRBJ2-7, with D tentatively TRBD2 (5 bases). This CDR3 reads CASSVELGSSYEQYF. CDR3 in DNA: TGTGCCAGCAGCGTAGAACTTGGGAGCTCCTACGAGCAGTACTTC. The whole variable domain, filled in from reference TRBV9 and TRBJ2-7, reads DSGVTQTPKHLITATGQRVTLRCSPRSGDLSVYWYQQSLDQGLQFLIQYYNGEERAKGNILERFSAQQFPDLHSELNLSSLELGDSALYFCASSVELGSSYEQYFGPGTRLTVT.